The source of this TCR beta chain is a study of cytomegalovirus exposure and HLA in healthy donors. Study summary: HLA-typed donors were the source of around 85 million unique TCRs held in an early data release.

Each of the donors was a healthy bone marrow donor. Study-wide results and caveats: Among TCR beta chains, those listed as cytomegalovirus-associated numbered more than 150.

The PCR was carried out with 60 Vbeta primers and 13 Jbeta primers. Clones were sequenced by immunoSEQ multiplex PCR, and TCRdb holds only the in-frame ones, with some missing. The repertoire holds some 150,000 clones, roughly 80% seen once, with roughly 7.6% in the top ten. As to this clone: Its antigen is unknown.

This TCR was recovered from a woman aged 25-40 years in good health and CMV-seropositive. The sequenced sample consisted of PBMCs.

The CDR3 DNA sequence: TGTGCCAGCAGCTTAGCGCTAAGGGAGCAGTACTTC. This encodes CASSLALREQYF. The chain carries TRBV7-2 and TRBJ2-5, with D possibly being TRBD2 (5 bases). Germline CDR1 SGHTA, CDR2 FQGNSA. The V and J ends lost 0 bases and 11 bases respectively, with 10 bases between them. The CDR3 is 12 residues long.